This TCR beta chain was profiled in a study of cytomegalovirus exposure and HLA in healthy donors. Study outcomes and limitations: A missense variant in DCLRE1C was later tied to TCR beta V- and J-gene trimming.

PCR used 60 Vbeta primers and 13 Jbeta primers. Sequencing used immunoSEQ multiplex PCR; TCRdb keeps in-frame clones, though not all of them. This sample carries 170,000 or so clones, roughly 81% of them seen once, and the ten largest clones take under 5%. Note on this clone: Its antigen remains unknown.

Source material: PBMCs. This sequence was found in a girl between 5 and 17 years old in good health and CMV-seropositive.

The CDR3 spells CSVEGSMQETQYF. CDR3 in DNA: TGCAGCGTTGAAGGCAGTATGCAAGAGACCCAGTACTTC. V is TRBV29-1 and J is TRBJ2-5; D call uncertain. CDR3 length: 13 amino acids. V was pared by 1 base and J by 2 bases, with 8 bases between. Germline V CDR1 and CDR2: SQVTM, ANQGSEA.